Listed below are T cell receptor beta chains from one sample, sequenced in a study of blood T cells in healthy people across ages. TCRdb passed the 5' RACE reads through MiXCR, listing each CDR3 protein once. The table shows under 700,000 distinct CDR3 sequences, with less than 25% occurring only once. These data also featured in a second study, about T cells of mothers and their children.

The sample consisted of blood. These TCRs come from a boy younger than 18 in good health. The CDR3 runs from the conserved cysteine through the conserved F or W. A D gene is named only where the DNA matches it firmly. Size is stated for part of the rows, as once, few or many counts, or as a class when the clone is expanded.

TRBV20-1,TRBJ2-7,TRBD1,NA,CSARVPRGHHEQYF,TGCAGTGCTAGAGTCCCCAGGGGGCACCACGAGCAGTACTTC
TRBV29-1,TRBJ2-5,NA,few,CSVDGLQETQYF,TGCAGCGTTGACGGACTACAAGAGACCCAGTACTTC
TRBV4-3,TRBJ2-2,NA,NA,CASSQDVLRGNTGELFF,TGCGCCAGCAGCCAAGACGTCCTCAGGGGAAACACCGGGGAGCTGTTTTTT
TRBV5-1,TRBJ2-6,NA,few,CASSLTNNNRAGANVPTF,TGCGCCAGCAGCTTGACAAACAATAACAGGGCTGGGGCCAACGTCCCGACTTTC
TRBV7-8,TRBJ1-6,NA,NA,CASSLVLRPNSPLHF,TGTGCCAGCAGCTTAGTTCTCAGGCCGAATTCACCCCTCCACTTT
TRBV14,TRBJ1-1,NA,NA,CASSQDINGGVTEAFF,TGTGCCAGCAGCCAAGATATTAACGGGGGGGTCACTGAAGCTTTCTTT
TRBV9,TRBJ2-1,TRBD2,NA,CASSLQPVAGVNEQFF,TGTGCCAGCAGCTTACAACCGGTAGCGGGAGTTAATGAGCAGTTCTTC
TRBV28,TRBJ2-1,TRBD2,NA,CASSLWVAGDNEQFF,TGTGCCAGCAGTTTATGGGTAGCGGGAGATAATGAGCAGTTCTTC
TRBV7-2,TRBJ2-6,NA,many,CASSFSAGRSSGANVLTF,TGTGCCAGCAGCTTTTCCGCTGGCCGTAGCTCTGGGGCCAACGTCCTGACTTTC
TRBV9,TRBJ2-1,TRBD2,NA,CASSGGTSGSFHNEQFF,TGTGCCAGCAGCGGAGGGACTAGCGGGAGTTTCCACAATGAGCAGTTCTTC
TRBV30,TRBJ2-3,NA,NA,CAWEPGPNTDTQYF,TGTGCCTGGGAACCGGGACCGAACACAGATACGCAGTATTTT
TRBV28,TRBJ2-1,TRBD1,NA,CASSPRGRDRAIYNEQFF,TGTGCCAGCAGTCCCCGGGGAAGGGACAGGGCAATCTACAATGAGCAGTTCTTC
TRBV7-3,TRBJ2-2,NA,few,CASSPSGPHTGELFF,TGTGCCAGCAGCCCCTCTGGACCCCACACCGGGGAGCTGTTTTTT
TRBV28,TRBJ2-3,TRBD1,NA,CASSPGTGTGRDTQYF,TGTGCCAGCAGTCCCGGAACCGGGACAGGGAGGGATACGCAGTATTTT
TRBV7-2,TRBJ1-1,NA,NA,CASSAQSYTEAFF,TGTGCCAGCAGCGCCCAAAGTTACACTGAAGCTTTCTTT
TRBV7-8,TRBJ2-7,TRBD2,few,CASSPGGGNAYEQYF,TGTGCCAGCAGCCCCGGGGGAGGGAATGCGTACGAGCAGTACTTC
TRBV6-1,TRBJ2-3,NA,NA,CASSERRGITDTQYF,TGTGCCAGCAGCGAACGGAGAGGGATAACAGATACGCAGTATTTT
TRBV2,TRBJ2-7,TRBD1,NA,CASTDQGDYEQYF,TGTGCCAGCACGGACCAGGGGGACTACGAGCAGTACTTC
TRBV27,TRBJ1-1,NA,NA,CASSLRRPGEAFF,TGTGCCAGCAGTCTCAGAAGACCGGGTGAAGCTTTCTTT
TRBV7-3,TRBJ2-4,TRBD2,many,CASSLGLAGRKNIQYF,TGTGCCAGCAGCCTCGGACTAGCGGGGCGCAAAAACATTCAGTACTTC
TRBV6-6,TRBJ1-4,NA,few,CASLQGVVGEKLFF,TGTGCCAGCCTACAGGGCGTAGTAGGTGAAAAACTGTTTTTT
TRBV7-2,TRBJ1-2,NA,many,CASSLASGGHDGYTF,TGTGCCAGCAGCTTAGCCTCTGGGGGTCACGATGGCTACACCTTC
TRBV28,TRBJ1-6,NA,NA,CASRILGGRYSPLHF,TGTGCCAGCAGGATATTAGGGGGGAGGTATTCACCCCTCCACTTT
TRBV28,TRBJ1-1,NA,few,CASSLDKGTFVDTEAFF,TGTGCCAGCAGTTTAGATAAAGGGACCTTCGTGGACACTGAAGCTTTCTTT
TRBV12-3/TRBV12-4,TRBJ1-1,TRBD1,NA,CASSPGTVAFF,TGTGCCAGCAGCCCTGGGACAGTTGCTTTCTTT
TRBV2,TRBJ1-4,TRBD1,few,CASCDRGEKLFF,TGTGCCAGCTGCGACAGGGGAGAAAAACTGTTTTTT
TRBV5-1,TRBJ2-7,NA,NA,CASSAGDLGYEQYF,TGCGCCAGCAGCGCCGGGGACTTGGGCTACGAGCAGTACTTC
TRBV6-1,TRBJ2-3,NA,NA,CASSSLTPGADTQYF,TGTGCCAGCAGTAGCCTAACCCCGGGGGCAGATACGCAGTATTTT
TRBV12-3/TRBV12-4,TRBJ2-5,TRBD2,NA,CASSPELDRLGGGDQETQYF,TGTGCCAGCAGTCCTGAACTAGATCGCCTAGGCGGGGGGGACCAAGAGACCCAGTACTTC
TRBV18,TRBJ2-7,NA,few,CASSPNFGSYEQYF,TGTGCCAGCTCACCAAATTTTGGGTCCTACGAGCAGTACTTC
TRBV5-1,TRBJ2-3,TRBD1,few,CASSGDRDRGADTQYF,TGCGCCAGCAGCGGTGACCGGGACAGGGGTGCAGATACGCAGTATTTT
TRBV7-2,TRBJ2-5,TRBD2,many,CASSSSGRGETQYF,TGTGCCAGCAGCTCTAGCGGGAGGGGGGAGACCCAGTACTTC
TRBV7-2,TRBJ2-1,NA,NA,CASSLEPPNNEQFF,TGTGCCAGCAGCTTAGAACCCCCGAACAATGAGCAGTTCTTC
TRBV28,TRBJ1-6,NA,many,CASSPQGNSPLHF,TGTGCCAGCAGTCCCCAGGGGAATTCACCCCTCCACTTT
TRBV4-3,TRBJ1-1,NA,NA,CASSQDYGLAEAFF,TGCGCCAGCAGCCAAGATTACGGGTTGGCTGAAGCTTTCTTT
TRBV20-1,TRBJ2-5,TRBD1,NA,CSASGTEQETQYF,TGCAGTGCTAGCGGGACAGAACAAGAGACCCAGTACTTC
TRBV6-5,TRBJ2-5,TRBD1,NA,CASRQGYAAQETQYF,TGTGCCAGCAGACAGGGGTACGCGGCCCAAGAGACCCAGTACTTC
TRBV7-2,TRBJ2-7,NA,NA,CASKVGQGTYEQYF,TGTGCCAGCAAAGTAGGGCAGGGGACCTACGAGCAGTACTTC
TRBV5-5,TRBJ2-6,NA,NA,CASSLGPRNSGANVLTF,TGTGCCAGCAGCTTGGGGCCCAGAAACTCTGGGGCCAACGTCCTGACTTTC
TRBV2,TRBJ2-1,TRBD1,NA,CASSRSGQVYEQFF,TGTGCCAGCTCACGTTCAGGACAGGTTTATGAGCAGTTCTTC
TRBV7-9,TRBJ2-1,NA,NA,CASSLGGGREQFF,TGTGCCAGCAGCTTAGGTGGGGGTCGAGAGCAGTTCTTC
TRBV28,TRBJ1-5,NA,many,CASSLQVNQPQHF,TGTGCCAGCAGTTTGCAGGTTAATCAGCCCCAGCATTTT
TRBV5-5,TRBJ1-1,NA,few,CASSSLVRGMNTEAFF,TGTGCCAGCAGCTCGTTGGTCCGGGGGATGAACACTGAAGCTTTCTTT
TRBV7-2,TRBJ1-2,NA,NA,CASSLSPGEYGYTF,TGTGCCAGCAGCTTATCGCCAGGGGAGTATGGCTACACCTTC
TRBV7-9,TRBJ1-1,NA,many,CASSSRGAMNTEAFF,TGTGCCAGCAGCTCACGGGGGGCTATGAACACTGAAGCTTTCTTT
TRBV7-9,TRBJ1-5,NA,NA,CASSSLRGGISQPQHF,TGTGCCAGCAGCTCTCTGAGAGGGGGAATAAGTCAGCCCCAGCATTTT
TRBV7-8,TRBJ2-3,TRBD2,NA,CASSLGLADSTDTQYF,TGTGCCAGCAGCTTAGGTCTAGCGGATAGCACAGATACGCAGTATTTT
TRBV14,TRBJ2-7,NA,NA,CASSQETAYGAGYEQYF,TGTGCCAGCAGCCAAGAAACGGCCTACGGGGCGGGCTACGAGCAGTACTTC
TRBV29-1,TRBJ2-1,NA,few,CSVRTSGYNEQFF,TGCAGCGTGAGGACTTCGGGGTACAATGAGCAGTTCTTC
TRBV20-1,TRBJ2-7,NA,NA,CSARTREKYEQYF,TGCAGTGCTAGAACCCGGGAGAAATACGAGCAGTACTTC
TRBV4-3,TRBJ2-7,NA,NA,CASSQDLDLSYEQYF,TGCGCCAGCAGCCAAGATCTCGACCTCTCCTACGAGCAGTACTTC
TRBV20-1,TRBJ2-1,TRBD2,NA,CSARQLTRRTSGRAFYNEQFF,TGCAGTGCTAGACAATTGACGAGAAGGACTAGCGGGAGGGCTTTCTACAATGAGCAGTTCTTC
TRBV27,TRBJ1-6,TRBD1,few,CASNVGRGYYNSPLHF,TGTGCCAGCAACGTAGGCAGGGGGTATTATAATTCACCCCTCCACTTT
TRBV7-9,TRBJ2-5,TRBD1,NA,CASSPRTGEQYF,TGTGCCAGCAGCCCCCGGACAGGGGAGCAGTACTTC
TRBV10-3,TRBJ1-2,NA,few,CAIRPGYNGYTF,TGTGCCATCAGACCAGGGTATAACGGCTACACCTTC
TRBV15,TRBJ2-1,NA,few,CATWGEEVNNEQFF,TGTGCCACCTGGGGGGAGGAGGTGAACAATGAGCAGTTCTTC
TRBV28,TRBJ2-7,NA,many,CASSLKGYEQYF,TGTGCCAGCAGTTTAAAGGGCTACGAGCAGTACTTC
TRBV7-9,TRBJ1-5,TRBD1,NA,CASSLAAPGGNQPQHF,TGTGCCAGCAGCTTAGCGGCGCCAGGGGGCAACCAGCCCCAGCATTTT
TRBV20-1,TRBJ2-5,TRBD2,NA,CSAIPASGGQETQYF,TGCAGTGCTATCCCGGCTAGCGGGGGCCAAGAGACCCAGTACTTC
TRBV5-1,TRBJ1-3,TRBD1,NA,CASSPGQDGNTIYF,TGCGCCAGCAGCCCGGGACAGGACGGAAACACCATATATTTT